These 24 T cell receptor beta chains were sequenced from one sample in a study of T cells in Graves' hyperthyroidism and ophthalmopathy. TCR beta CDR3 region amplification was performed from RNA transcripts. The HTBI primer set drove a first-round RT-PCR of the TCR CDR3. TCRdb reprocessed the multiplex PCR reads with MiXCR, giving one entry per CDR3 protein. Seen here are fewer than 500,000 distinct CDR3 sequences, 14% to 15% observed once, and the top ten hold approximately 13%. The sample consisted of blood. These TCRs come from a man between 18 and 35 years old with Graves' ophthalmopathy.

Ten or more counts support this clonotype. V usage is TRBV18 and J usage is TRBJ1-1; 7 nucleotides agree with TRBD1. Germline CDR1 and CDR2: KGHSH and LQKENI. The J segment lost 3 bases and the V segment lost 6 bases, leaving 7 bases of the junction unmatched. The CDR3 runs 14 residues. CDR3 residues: CASSPRQGDTEAFF. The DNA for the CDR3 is TGTGCCAGCTCGCCCAGGCAGGGGGACACTGAAGCTTTCTTT.

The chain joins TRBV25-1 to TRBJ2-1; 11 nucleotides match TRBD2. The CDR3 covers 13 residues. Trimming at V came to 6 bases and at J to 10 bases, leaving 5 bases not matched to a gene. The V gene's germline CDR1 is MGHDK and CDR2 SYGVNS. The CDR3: CASRLAGADEQFF. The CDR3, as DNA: TGTGCCAGCAGACTAGCGGGAGCGGACGAGCAGTTCTTC.

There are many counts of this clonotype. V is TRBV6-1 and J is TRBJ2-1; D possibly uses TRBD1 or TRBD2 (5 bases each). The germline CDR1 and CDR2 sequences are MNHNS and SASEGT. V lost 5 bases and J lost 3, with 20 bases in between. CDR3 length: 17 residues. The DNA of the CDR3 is TGTGCCAGCAGTTACACCAGGGAGCCGACGATCTACAATGAGCAGTTCTTC. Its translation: CASSYTREPTIYNEQFF.

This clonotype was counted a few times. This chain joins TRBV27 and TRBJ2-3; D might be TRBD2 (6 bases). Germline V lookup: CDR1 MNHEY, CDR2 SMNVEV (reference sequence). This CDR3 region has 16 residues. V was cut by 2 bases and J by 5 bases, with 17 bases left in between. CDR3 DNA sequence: TGTGCCAGCAGTTTAATATCTGCGGGGTTCCGAGATACGCAGTATTTT. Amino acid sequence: CASSLISAGFRDTQYF.

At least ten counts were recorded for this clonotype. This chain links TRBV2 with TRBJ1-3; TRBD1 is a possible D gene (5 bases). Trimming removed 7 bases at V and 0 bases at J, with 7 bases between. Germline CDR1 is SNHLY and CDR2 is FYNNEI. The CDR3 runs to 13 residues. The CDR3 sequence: CASNQGSGNTIYF. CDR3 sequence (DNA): TGTGCCAGCAATCAGGGCTCTGGAAACACCATATATTTT.

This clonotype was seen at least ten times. CDR3 amino acids: CASSLADRGPYEQYF. CDR3 nucleotide sequence: TGTGCCAGCAGCTTAGCGGACAGGGGGCCCTACGAGCAGTACTTC. The V and J genes are TRBV7-6 and TRBJ2-7, with 11 bases that match TRBD1. V trimming: 0 bases; J trimming: 2 bases; junction bases outside the gene matches: 0. This CDR3 region has 15 residues. CDR1 and CDR2 (germline): SGHVS, FNYEAQ.

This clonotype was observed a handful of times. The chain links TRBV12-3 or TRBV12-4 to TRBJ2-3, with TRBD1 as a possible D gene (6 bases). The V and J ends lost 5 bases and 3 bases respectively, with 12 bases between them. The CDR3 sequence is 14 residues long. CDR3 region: CASSTPDRTDTQYF. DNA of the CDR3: TGTGCCAGCAGTACCCCTGACAGGACAGATACGCAGTATTTT.

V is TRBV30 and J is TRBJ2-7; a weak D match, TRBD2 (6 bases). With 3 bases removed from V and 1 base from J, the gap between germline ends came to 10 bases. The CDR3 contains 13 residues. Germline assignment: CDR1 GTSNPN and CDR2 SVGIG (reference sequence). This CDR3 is CAWSVAVSYEQYF. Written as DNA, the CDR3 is TGTGCCTGGAGCGTAGCGGTTTCCTACGAGCAGTACTTC.

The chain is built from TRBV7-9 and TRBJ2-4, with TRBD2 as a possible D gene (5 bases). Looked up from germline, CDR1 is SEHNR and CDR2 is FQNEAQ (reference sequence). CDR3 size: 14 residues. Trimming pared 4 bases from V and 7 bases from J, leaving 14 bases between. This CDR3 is CASSSPGKQNIQYF. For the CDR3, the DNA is TGTGCCAGCAGCTCTCCGGGAAAGCAGAACATTCAGTACTTC.

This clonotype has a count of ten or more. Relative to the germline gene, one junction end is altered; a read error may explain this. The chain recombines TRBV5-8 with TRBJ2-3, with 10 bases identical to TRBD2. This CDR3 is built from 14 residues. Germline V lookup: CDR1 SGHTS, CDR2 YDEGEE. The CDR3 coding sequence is TGTGCCAGCTGCTTAGCGGGGGGCGGGGATACGCAGTATTTT. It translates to CASCLAGGGDTQYF.

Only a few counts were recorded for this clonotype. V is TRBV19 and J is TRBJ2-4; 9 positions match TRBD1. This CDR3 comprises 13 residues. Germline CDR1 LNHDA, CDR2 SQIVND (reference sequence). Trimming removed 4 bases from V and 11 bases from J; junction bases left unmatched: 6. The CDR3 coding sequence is TGTGCCAGTAGTAGGGGACAGGGACGCTTTCAGTACTTC. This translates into CASSRGQGRFQYF.

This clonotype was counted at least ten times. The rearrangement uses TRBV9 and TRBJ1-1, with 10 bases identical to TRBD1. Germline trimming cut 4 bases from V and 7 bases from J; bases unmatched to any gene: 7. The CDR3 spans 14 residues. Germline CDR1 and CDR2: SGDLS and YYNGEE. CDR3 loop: CASSLDRGQIEAFF. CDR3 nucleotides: TGTGCCAGCAGCTTAGACAGGGGGCAAATTGAAGCTTTCTTT.

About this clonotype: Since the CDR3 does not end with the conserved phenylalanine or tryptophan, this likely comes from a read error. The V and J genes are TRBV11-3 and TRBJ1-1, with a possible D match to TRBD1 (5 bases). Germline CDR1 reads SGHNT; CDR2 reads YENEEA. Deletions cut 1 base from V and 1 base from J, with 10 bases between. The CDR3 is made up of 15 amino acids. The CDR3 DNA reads TGTGCCAGCAGCTTAGGGGGTCAGGGGAACACTGAAGCTTTCCTT. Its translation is CASSLGGQGNTEAFL.

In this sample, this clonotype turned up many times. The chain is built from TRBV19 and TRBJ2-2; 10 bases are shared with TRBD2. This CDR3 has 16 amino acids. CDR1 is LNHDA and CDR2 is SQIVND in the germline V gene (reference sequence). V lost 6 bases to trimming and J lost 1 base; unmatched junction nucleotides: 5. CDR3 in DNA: TGTGCCAGTAGGCGCGGACTAGCGGTGAACACCGGGGAGCTGTTTTTT. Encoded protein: CASRRGLAVNTGELFF.

For the CDR3, the DNA is TGTGCCAGCAGCGGGACTAGCGGGGGGGGCACCGGGGAGCTGTTTTTT. It specifies CASSGTSGGGTGELFF. J is TRBJ2-2 and V is TRBV2; 16 bases match TRBD2. Trimming removed 6 bases from V and 4 bases from J; junction bases left unmatched: 2. The CDR3 is made up of 16 amino acids. From germline, CDR1 is SNHLY and CDR2 FYNNEI.

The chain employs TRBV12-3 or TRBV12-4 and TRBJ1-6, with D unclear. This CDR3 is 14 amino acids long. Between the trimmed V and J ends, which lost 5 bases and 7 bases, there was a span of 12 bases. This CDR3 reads CASSQRVGNSPLHF. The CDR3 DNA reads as TGTGCCAGCAGTCAGAGGGTTGGAAATTCACCCCTCCACTTT.

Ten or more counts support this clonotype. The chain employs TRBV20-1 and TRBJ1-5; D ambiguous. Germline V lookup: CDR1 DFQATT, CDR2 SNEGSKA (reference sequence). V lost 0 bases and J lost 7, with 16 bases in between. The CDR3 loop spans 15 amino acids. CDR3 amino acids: CSAREIGRREQPQHF. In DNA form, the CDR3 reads TGCAGTGCTAGAGAAATTGGTAGGAGGGAACAGCCCCAGCATTTT.

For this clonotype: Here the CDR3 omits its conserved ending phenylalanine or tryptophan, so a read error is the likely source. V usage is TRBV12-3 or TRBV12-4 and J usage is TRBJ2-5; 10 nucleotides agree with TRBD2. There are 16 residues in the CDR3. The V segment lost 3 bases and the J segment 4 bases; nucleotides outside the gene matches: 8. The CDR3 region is CASSFGERGGRETQYL. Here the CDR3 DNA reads TGTGCCAGCAGTTTTGGGGAGCGGGGGGGCCGAGAGACCCAGTACCTC.

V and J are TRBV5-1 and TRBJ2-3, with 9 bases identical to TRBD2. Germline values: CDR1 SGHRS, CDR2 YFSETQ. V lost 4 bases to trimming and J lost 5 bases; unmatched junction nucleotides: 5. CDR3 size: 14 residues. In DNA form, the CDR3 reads TGCGCCAGCAGCCCGAGAGCGGGAGGAGATACGCAGTATTTT. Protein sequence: CASSPRAGGDTQYF. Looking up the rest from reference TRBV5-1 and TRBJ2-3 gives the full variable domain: KAGVTQTPRYLIKTRGQQVTLSCSPISGHRSVSWYQQTPGQGLQFLFEYFSETQRNKGNFPGRFSGRQFSNSRSEMNVSTLELGDSALYLCASSPRAGGDTQYFGPGTRLTVL.

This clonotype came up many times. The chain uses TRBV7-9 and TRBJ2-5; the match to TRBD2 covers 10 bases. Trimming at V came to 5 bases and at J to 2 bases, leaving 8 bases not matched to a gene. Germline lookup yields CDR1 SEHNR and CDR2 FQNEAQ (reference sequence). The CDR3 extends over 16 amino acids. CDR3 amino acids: CASSPGQLAGQETQYF. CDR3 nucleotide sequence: TGTGCCAGCAGCCCCGGCCAACTAGCGGGGCAAGAGACCCAGTACTTC.

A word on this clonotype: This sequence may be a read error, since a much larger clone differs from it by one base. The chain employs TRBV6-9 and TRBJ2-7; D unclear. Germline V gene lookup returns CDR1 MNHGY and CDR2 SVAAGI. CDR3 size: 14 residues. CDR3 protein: CASSLSPDPYKQYF. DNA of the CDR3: TGTGCCAGCAGTTTGAGTCCGGACCCCTACAAGCAGTACTTC.

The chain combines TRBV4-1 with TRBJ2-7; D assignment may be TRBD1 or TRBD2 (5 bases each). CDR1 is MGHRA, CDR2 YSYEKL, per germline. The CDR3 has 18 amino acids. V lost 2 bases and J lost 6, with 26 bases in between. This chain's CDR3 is CASSQSRDSGLSNFEQYF. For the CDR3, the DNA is TGCGCCAGCAGCCAATCCAGAGACAGCGGACTTTCCAACTTCGAGCAGTACTTC.

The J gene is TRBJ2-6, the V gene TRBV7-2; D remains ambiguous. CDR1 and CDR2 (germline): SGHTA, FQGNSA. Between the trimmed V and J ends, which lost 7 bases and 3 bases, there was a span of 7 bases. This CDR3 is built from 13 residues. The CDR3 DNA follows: TGTGCCAGCACCGAAGGTGGGGCCAACGTCCTGACTTTC. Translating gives CASTEGGANVLTF.

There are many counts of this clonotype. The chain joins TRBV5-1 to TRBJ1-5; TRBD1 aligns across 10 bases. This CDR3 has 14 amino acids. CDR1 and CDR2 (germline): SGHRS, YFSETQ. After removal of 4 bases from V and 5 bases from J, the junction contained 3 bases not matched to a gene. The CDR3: CASSPGTGDQPQHF. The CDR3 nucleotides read TGCGCCAGCAGCCCCGGGACAGGGGATCAGCCCCAGCATTTT.